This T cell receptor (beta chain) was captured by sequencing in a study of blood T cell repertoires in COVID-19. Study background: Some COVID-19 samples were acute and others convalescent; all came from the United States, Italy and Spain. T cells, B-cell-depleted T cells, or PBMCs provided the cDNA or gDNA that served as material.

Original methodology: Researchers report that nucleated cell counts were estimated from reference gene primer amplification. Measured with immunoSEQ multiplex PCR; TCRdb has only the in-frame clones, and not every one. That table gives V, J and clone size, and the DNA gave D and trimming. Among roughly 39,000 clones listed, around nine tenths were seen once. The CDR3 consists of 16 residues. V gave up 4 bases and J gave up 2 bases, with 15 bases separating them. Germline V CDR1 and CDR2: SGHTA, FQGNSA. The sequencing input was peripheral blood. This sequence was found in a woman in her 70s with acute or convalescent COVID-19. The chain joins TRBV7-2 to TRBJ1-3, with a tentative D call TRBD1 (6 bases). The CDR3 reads CASSSLGGAAGNTIYF. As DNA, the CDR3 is TGTGCCAGCAGCTCCCTGGGGGGGGCAGCTGGAAACACCATATATTTT. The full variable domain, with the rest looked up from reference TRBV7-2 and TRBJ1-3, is GAGVSQSPSNKVTEKGKDVELRCDPISGHTALYWYRQSLGQGLEFLIYFQGNSAPDKSGLPSDRFSAERTGGSVSTLTIQRTQQEDSAVYLCASSSLGGAAGNTIYFGEGSWLTVV.